Each of the 10 T cell receptor beta chains below was sequenced from the same sample in a study of CD8 T cells in ankylosing spondylitis. In TCRdb, the 5' RACE reads were re-called with MiXCR into one record per CDR3 protein. Among approximately 180,000 distinct CDR3 sequences, 15% to 20% were seen once, and the ten largest hold around 4%. The source material was blood, either unsorted or a sorted T cell fraction (not recorded which). The receptors shown here come from a male donor aged 5-30 years with ankylosing spondylitis or in good health (not recorded which).

This clonotype came up many times. The chain uses TRBV5-1 and TRBJ2-6; perhaps D is TRBD1 or TRBD2 (8 bases each). Trimming shortened V by 3 bases and J by 0 bases, and 22 bases separated the two germline ends. Germline assignment: CDR1 SGHRS and CDR2 YFSETQ. The CDR3 sequence is 20 residues long. The CDR3 DNA follows: TGCGCCAGCAGCTCGGGACTAGGACAGGGCAGTTTCTCTGGGGCCAACGTCCTGACTTTC. Translated, it gives CASSSGLGQGSFSGANVLTF. Combining the CDR3 with reference TRBV5-1 and TRBJ2-6 gives the whole variable domain KAGVTQTPRYLIKTRGQQVTLSCSPISGHRSVSWYQQTPGQGLQFLFEYFSETQRNKGNFPGRFSGRQFSNSRSEMNVSTLELGDSALYLCASSSGLGQGSFSGANVLTFGAGSRLTVL.

The V call is TRBV28, the J call TRBJ2-1; 9 bases are shared with TRBD2. The V and J ends lost 5 bases and 6 bases, in that order; junction bases with no gene match: 8. The CDR3 is 15 residues long. CDR1 and CDR2 from the germline V gene are MDHEN and SYDVKM. The DNA for the CDR3 is TGTGCCAGCAGTCTGGGACTAGCTCTGGCCAATGAGCAGTTCTTC. Encoded protein: CASSLGLALANEQFF.

The rearrangement uses TRBV7-2 and TRBJ2-2; 7 positions agree with TRBD1. Germline trimming cut 2 bases from V and 6 bases from J; bases unmatched to any gene: 6. This CDR3 spans 15 amino acids. Germline CDR1 reads SGHTA; CDR2 reads FQGNSA. CDR3 DNA: TGTGCCAGCAGCTTATCGACAGGGCGGCCCGGGGAGCTGTTTTTT. It encodes CASSLSTGRPGELFF.

The sample holds many counts of this clonotype. The CDR3, as DNA: TGCAGTGCTAGTCGCGGATCTGGGGCCAACGTCCTGACTTTC. This translates into CSASRGSGANVLTF. V is TRBV20-1 and J is TRBJ2-6; D is uncertain. The CDR3 totals 14 residues. V dropped 3 bases and J dropped 1 base, with 7 bases sitting between them. Germline V gene lookup returns CDR1 DFQATT and CDR2 SNEGSKA (reference sequence).

The sample holds many counts of this clonotype. The chain joins TRBV6-5 to TRBJ2-1, with TRBD2 as a possible D gene (5 bases). Deletions cut 2 bases from V and 9 bases from J, with 14 bases between. The germline gives CDR1 MNHEY, CDR2 SVGAGI. This CDR3 has 14 residues. DNA for the CDR3: TGTGCCAGCAGTTACGTCCCCGGGGATTTTGAGCAGTTCTTC. Translating gives CASSYVPGDFEQFF.

The chain combines TRBV27 with TRBJ1-1, with no clear D. The germline V gene has CDR1 MNHEY and CDR2 SMNVEV (reference sequence). The CDR3 extends over 14 amino acids. V was cut by 5 bases and J by 1 base, with 11 bases left in between. CDR3 bases: TGTGCCAGCAGTCCCCATCCGGCGAACACTGAAGCTTTCTTT. Translated: CASSPHPANTEAFF.

This clonotype showed up just a few times. V usage is TRBV12-3 or TRBV12-4 and J usage is TRBJ2-3; D possibly corresponds to TRBD1 (6 bases). The CDR3 loop spans 13 amino acids. Trimming took off 4 bases at V and 7 bases at J, with 12 bases between the two ends. The DNA of the CDR3 is TGTGCCAGCAGTTGGGTCAGGGGAAATACGCAGTATTTT. It encodes CASSWVRGNTQYF.

The sample holds many counts of this clonotype. The gene calls are TRBV4-1 and TRBJ1-3; the D is unclear. V was trimmed by 1 base and J by 2 bases, leaving 9 bases between them. In germline, CDR1 is MGHRA, CDR2 YSYEKL. CDR3 length: 15 amino acids. The CDR3 protein is CASSQVAGAGNTIYF. DNA of the CDR3: TGCGCCAGCAGCCAAGTTGCGGGCGCTGGAAACACCATATATTTT.

This clonotype was seen repeatedly, ten times or more. The chain is built from TRBV5-1 and TRBJ2-2; D assignment may be TRBD1 or TRBD2 (5 bases each). V was shortened by 4 bases and J by 3 bases, with 13 bases between the two germline ends. This CDR3 region has 15 residues. Per germline, CDR1 SGHRS and CDR2 YFSETQ. CDR3 region: CASSPAMGDTGELFF. CDR3 in DNA: TGCGCCAGCAGCCCAGCCATGGGGGACACCGGGGAGCTGTTTTTT.

The J gene is TRBJ2-1, the V gene TRBV12-3 or TRBV12-4; 10 nucleotides line up with TRBD1. J was trimmed by 8 bases and V by 5 bases; bases with no gene match: 6. CDR3 length: 14 residues. The CDR3 coding sequence is TGTGCCAGCAGTAGGGACAGGGGAACCGATGAGCAGTTCTTC. It encodes CASSRDRGTDEQFF.